Each of the 18 T cell receptor beta chains below was sequenced from the same sample in a study of identical twins. TCRdb ran MiXCR on the 5' RACE reads and lists one entry per CDR3 protein. The table includes hundreds of thousands of distinct CDR3 sequences, 24% detected once. This sample also appeared in a second study, on T cells expressing NK-cell markers.

Sequencing used CD4+ T cells sorted from blood. These receptor sequences come from a woman under 30 in good health.

The chain recombines TRBV7-2 with TRBJ1-2, with D perhaps TRBD1 (6 bases). Trimming removed 5 bases from V and 2 bases from J, with 12 bases in between. The germline V gene has CDR1 SGHTA and CDR2 FQGNSA. The CDR3 loop spans 14 amino acids. In nucleotides, the CDR3 is TGTGCCAGCAGCACGCGGGACATGAACTATGGCTACACCTTC. It codes for CASSTRDMNYGYTF. Filled out from reference TRBV7-2 and TRBJ1-2, the complete variable domain reads GAGVSQSPSNKVTEKGKDVELRCDPISGHTALYWYRQSLGQGLEFLIYFQGNSAPDKSGLPSDRFSAERTGGSVSTLTIQRTQQEDSAVYLCASSTRDMNYGYTFGSGTRLTVV.

This clonotype was recorded at least ten times. The chain is built from TRBV10-3 and TRBJ2-5; TRBD2 aligns across 11 bases. Trimming took 8 bases from V and 4 from J; bases not matched to a gene: 18. Germline V gives CDR1 ENHRY, CDR2 SYGVKD. This CDR3 is 18 amino acids long. CDR3 sequence reads: CAIRKSSGRHGRGETQYF. CDR3 DNA: TGTGCCATCCGAAAATCTAGCGGGAGGCATGGTCGGGGAGAGACCCAGTACTTC.

This clonotype was seen many times. The gene calls are TRBV29-1 and TRBJ1-2; D ambiguous. This CDR3 is 9 amino acids long. Germline CDR1 reads SQVTM; CDR2 reads ANQGSEA. Trimming cost V 5 bases and J 6 bases, with 4 bases left between them. The CDR3 sequence is CSVPDGYTF. The DNA of the CDR3 is TGCAGCGTTCCGGATGGCTACACCTTC.

This clonotype has just a few counts. The chain's CDR3 is CASSLETTGVSYEQYF. The CDR3 nucleotides read TGCGCCAGCAGCTTGGAAACAACAGGGGTTTCCTACGAGCAGTACTTC. The chain employs TRBV5-1 and TRBJ2-7, with 7 bases aligning to TRBD1. The CDR3 runs 16 residues. Germline lookup yields CDR1 SGHRS and CDR2 YFSETQ. V lost 0 bases to trimming and J lost 1 base; unmatched junction nucleotides: 7.

This clonotype was counted ten times or more. The V and J genes are TRBV7-2 and TRBJ1-5, with 7 bases matching TRBD1. This CDR3 comprises 15 residues. Trimming cost V 5 bases and J 1 base; bases outside gene matches: 5. Germline lookup yields CDR1 SGHTA and CDR2 FQGNSA. The CDR3 spells CASSLGQASNQPQHF. The DNA for the CDR3 is TGTGCCAGCAGCCTAGGACAGGCCAGCAATCAGCCCCAGCATTTT.

CDR3 region: CASRTFMNTEAFF. The CDR3 DNA sequence: TGTGCCAGCCGAACATTCATGAACACTGAAGCTTTCTTT. V and J are TRBV12-3 or TRBV12-4 and TRBJ1-1; D not resolved. The ends were cut back, 8 bases at V and 0 bases at J, with 10 bases in the middle. The CDR3 extends over 13 amino acids.

This clonotype was seen a handful of times. The chain has TRBV20-1 and TRBJ1-1; D remains ambiguous. The CDR3 runs 13 residues. Germline assignment: CDR1 DFQATT and CDR2 SNEGSKA (reference sequence). V was clipped by 0 bases and J by 5 bases, with 10 bases between them. The CDR3 bases are TGCAGTGCTAGAGACTCCGCGAGGACTGAAGCTTTCTTT. Translation gives CSARDSARTEAFF.

This rearrangement joins TRBV11-2 to TRBJ2-2, with no clear D. Germline V gene data show CDR1 as SGHAT and CDR2 as FQNNGV. The germline V and J ends were trimmed by 1 base and 6 bases, with 9 bases remaining between them. CDR3 length equals 14 residues. In nucleotides, the CDR3 is TGTGCCAGCAGCTTAGTACGAGCTTCCGGGGAGCTGTTTTTT. Amino acids: CASSLVRASGELFF. Complete variable domain (other parts from reference TRBV11-2 and TRBJ2-2): EAGVAQSPRYKIIEKRQSVAFWCNPISGHATLYWYQQILGQGPKLLIQFQNNGVVDDSQLPKDRFSAERLKGVDSTLKIQPAKLEDSAVYLCASSLVRASGELFFGEGSRLTVL.

The chain uses TRBV10-3 and TRBJ1-2, with D uncertain. Per germline, CDR1 ENHRY and CDR2 SYGVKD. This CDR3 is 14 amino acids long. Trimming cost V 0 bases and J 5 bases, with 10 bases left between them. CDR3 bases: TGTGCCATCAGTGAGTCGGCGGCTTATTATGGCTACACCTTC. Protein sequence: CAISESAAYYGYTF.

The chain has TRBV29-1 and TRBJ2-1; 7 bases align to TRBD2. V gave up 5 bases and J gave up 0 bases; unmatched junction bases: 7. The CDR3 totals 15 residues. Germline V gives CDR1 SQVTM, CDR2 ANQGSEA. The CDR3 DNA follows: TGCAGCGTTTCAGCGGGGCCCATCTCCTACAATGAGCAGTTCTTC. Translation gives CSVSAGPISYNEQFF.

This clonotype has only a few counts. CDR3 bases: TGCGCCAGCAGCTTACAGGGAAGTACGACTGAAGCTTTCTTT. The encoded protein is CASSLQGSTTEAFF. The chain joins TRBV5-1 to TRBJ1-1, with D possibly being TRBD1 (6 bases). The CDR3 loop spans 14 amino acids. The ends were cut back, 2 bases at V and 5 bases at J, with 13 bases in the middle. Germline CDR1 is SGHRS and CDR2 is YFSETQ. The full variable domain, in which reference TRBV5-1 and TRBJ1-1 provide the parts outside the CDR3, is KAGVTQTPRYLIKTRGQQVTLSCSPISGHRSVSWYQQTPGQGLQFLFEYFSETQRNKGNFPGRFSGRQFSNSRSEMNVSTLELGDSALYLCASSLQGSTTEAFFGQGTRLTVV.

The sample holds a few counts of this clonotype. This chain joins TRBV7-8 and TRBJ2-1; 8 nucleotides agree with TRBD2. V lost 6 bases to trimming and J lost 2 bases; unmatched junction nucleotides: 12. Per the germline V gene, CDR1 is SGHVS and CDR2 is FQNEAQ. The CDR3 is 17 amino acids. CDR3 region: CASRSQGGGPAYNEQFF. The CDR3 coding sequence is TGTGCCAGCAGGTCCCAGGGCGGGGGGCCCGCCTACAATGAGCAGTTCTTC.

V and J are TRBV10-3 and TRBJ2-7; the D call may be TRBD1 or TRBD2 (6 bases each). The CDR3 totals 15 residues. Germline CDR1 is ENHRY and CDR2 is SYGVKD. V was pared by 3 bases and J by 5 bases, with 17 bases between. DNA of the CDR3: TGTGCCATCAGTGAACCGGGGGCAGGCCGCCACGAGCAGTACTTC. It encodes CAISEPGAGRHEQYF.

The chain joins TRBV5-1 to TRBJ2-5, with D perhaps TRBD1 (7 bases). Germline V lookup: CDR1 SGHRS, CDR2 YFSETQ. V gave up 6 bases and J gave up 3 bases, with 15 bases separating them. CDR3 length: 14 amino acids. In DNA form, the CDR3 reads TGCGCCAGCATTCCCAGGGGGGTGAAAGAGACCCAGTACTTC. Translation gives CASIPRGVKETQYF.

This clonotype was observed a handful of times. This rearrangement joins TRBV4-3 to TRBJ2-7, with 8 bases that match TRBD2. V was clipped by 0 bases and J by 13 bases; unmatched bases: 8. This CDR3 has 13 residues. Germline CDR1 reads LGHNA; CDR2 reads YSLEER. CDR3 sequence reads: CASSQEPSGSLYF. The CDR3 coding sequence is TGCGCCAGCAGCCAAGAACCGAGCGGGAGTTTATACTTC.

The CDR3 spells CASSETGQTNYGYTF. The CDR3 DNA follows: TGTGCCAGCAGCGAAACAGGACAGACGAACTATGGCTACACCTTC. The rearrangement joins TRBV9 to TRBJ1-2, with D possibly matching TRBD1 (6 bases). Per germline, CDR1 SGDLS and CDR2 YYNGEE. This CDR3 is built from 15 residues. Trimming shortened V by 3 bases and J by 2 bases, and 14 bases separated the two germline ends.

This clonotype appeared many times. The J gene is TRBJ2-1, the V gene TRBV5-6, with a tentative D call TRBD2 (5 bases). V was pared by 4 bases and J by 5 bases, with 10 bases between. This CDR3 has 13 amino acids. CDR1 SGHDT and CDR2 YYEEEE come from the germline V gene. The CDR3 protein is CASSRGANNEQFF. The CDR3 coding sequence is TGTGCCAGCAGCCGGGGAGCGAACAATGAGCAGTTCTTC.

V and J are TRBV7-2 and TRBJ2-1; D ambiguous. There are 13 residues in the CDR3. The germline CDR1 and CDR2 sequences are SGHTA and FQGNSA. The germline V and J ends were trimmed by 3 bases and 6 bases, with 9 bases remaining between them. The CDR3 nucleotides are TGTGCCAGCAGCTTCATGGCTCCCAATGAGCAGTTCTTC. Amino acid sequence: CASSFMAPNEQFF.